The sequence of this T cell receptor (beta chain) was determined in a study of blood T cell repertoires in COVID-19 (dated by TCRdb to the early 2020s). For the wider study: Samples covering the acute and convalescent phases of COVID-19 were provided by collaborators in the United States, Italy and Spain. Subjects who had been exposed to COVID-19, were actively infected with it, or had recovered from it provided the deeply sampled blood TCRbeta repertoires that made up the dataset. Samples were obtained from the ongoing ImmuneRACE study (first 160 participants) and from over 1,000 subjects provided by 6 global collaborators. The prospective study material was composed of cDNA or gDNA derived from T cells, B-cell-depleted T cells, or PBMCs. A de-identified subject ID, COVID-19 status, age in years and sex were almost always included in the sample metadata. The repertoires were released in a freely available public database intended as a resource for research on the immune response to SARS-CoV-2. HLA class I and class II types, where available, came from metadata supplied by the sample provider rather than from assay-based typing. The paper as a whole reports these results and caveats: Clinical and demographic metadata were provided uncurated, with the amount varying by source and participant.

Between the V and J ends, shortened by 2 bases and 6 bases respectively, the junction contains 19 bases. Its CDR3 holds 16 amino acids, cysteine through phenylalanine. CDR3 DNA is the only sequence kept; it has 48 bases, read in frame from the first base. Looking up the germline V gene yields CDR1 SNHLY and CDR2 FYNNEI. One collaborating source in Seattle enrolled patients during active infection and followed them longitudinally through the course of disease. Collaborating institutions collected whole blood in K2EDTA tubes following their own protocols. For TCRbeta analysis, collaborators shipped samples in one of three forms: frozen whole blood, isolated PBMCs, or DNA extracted from either of those sample types. A remark on this clone: Its antigen target is currently unknown. Base qualities were left out, and no much larger clone turns up one base away.

The immunoSEQ Assay, a bias-controlled multiplex PCR, was used to amplify TCRbeta CDR3 regions from genomic DNA. For the original study's pipeline: The number of nucleated cells in each sample was estimated by amplification of reference gene primers within the assay. To quantify the absolute abundance of each unique TCRbeta CDR3 rearrangement, sequence reads were collapsed and filtered. Productive Simpson clonality was computed per sample as the square root of Simpson's diversity index over productive rearrangements. TCRdb took this table from immuneACCESS and kept in-frame rearrangements with V and J called. Such tables lack part of the clones; where checked against another copy, unresolved V genes explain under half of the gap, and the rest is unexplained. The V and J calls and clone size come from that table; D and trimming were worked out from the DNA. In this sample the table shows fewer than 300,000 clones, 91% of which occur a single time. Of the sample, 2% to 2.5% falls within the top ten clones.

The chain uses TRBV2 and TRBJ1-2; the D gene assignment is ambiguous. The source is a woman between 25 and 40 years old with COVID-19, enrolled during active disease. The sequenced material came from peripheral blood. This receptor has the CDR3 CASSERLREKSDGYTF. Here is the DNA: TGTGCCAGCAGTGAAAGGTTAAGGGAGAAGAGCGATGGCTACACCTTC.